This T cell receptor beta chain was captured by sequencing in a study of blood T cell repertoires in COVID-19. About the study: The analysed material was cDNA or gDNA that came from T cells, B-cell-depleted T cells, or PBMCs.

Germline V lookup: CDR1 SGDLS, CDR2 YYNGEE. With 0 bases removed from V and 6 bases from J, the gap between germline ends came to 9 bases. This CDR3 has 13 residues. Libraries were prepared by immunoSEQ multiplex PCR; TCRdb keeps only in-frame clonotypes and omits some of them. The data contain under 200,000 clones, about 85% of them singletons. The V gene is TRBV9, the J gene TRBJ1-2, with D maybe TRBD1 (6 bases). The source material was peripheral blood. This TCR was recovered from an elderly woman with acute or convalescent COVID-19. This chain's CDR3 is CASSVAPGDGYTF. Written as DNA, the CDR3 is TGTGCCAGCAGCGTAGCGCCAGGGGATGGCTACACCTTC.